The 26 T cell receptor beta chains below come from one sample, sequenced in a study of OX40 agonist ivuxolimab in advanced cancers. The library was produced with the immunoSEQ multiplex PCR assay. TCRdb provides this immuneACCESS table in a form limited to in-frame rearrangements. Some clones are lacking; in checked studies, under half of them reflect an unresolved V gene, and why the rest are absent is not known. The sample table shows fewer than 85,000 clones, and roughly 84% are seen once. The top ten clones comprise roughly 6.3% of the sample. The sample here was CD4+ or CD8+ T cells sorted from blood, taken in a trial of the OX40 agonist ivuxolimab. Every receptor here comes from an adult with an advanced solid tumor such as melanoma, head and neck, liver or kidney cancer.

CDR3 DNA sequence: TGTGCCAGCGGAGGGGAAGGGGAGACCCAGTACTTC. It codes for CASGGEGETQYF. This chain connects TRBV19 to TRBJ2-5; D might be TRBD2 (6 bases). The CDR3 consists of 12 residues. Looked up from germline, CDR1 is LNHDA and CDR2 is SQIVND (reference sequence). V lost 9 bases to trimming and J lost 5 bases, with 13 bases between them.

The CDR3, as DNA: TGCAGCGGCCACAGTACCAGCGGCTACACCTTC. It codes for CSGHSTSGYTF. V usage is TRBV29-1 and J usage is TRBJ1-2, with D uncertain. Germline CDR1 SQVTM, CDR2 ANQGSEA. V was clipped by 7 bases and J by 8 bases, with 14 bases between them. The CDR3 consists of 11 residues.

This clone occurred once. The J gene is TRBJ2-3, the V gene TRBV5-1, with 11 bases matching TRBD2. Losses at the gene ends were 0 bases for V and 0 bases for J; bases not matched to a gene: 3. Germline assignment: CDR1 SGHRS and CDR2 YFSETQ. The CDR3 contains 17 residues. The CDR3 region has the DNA TGCGCCAGCAGCTTGGTACCTAGCGGGGGGAGCACAGATACGCAGTATTTT. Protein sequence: CASSLVPSGGSTDTQYF.

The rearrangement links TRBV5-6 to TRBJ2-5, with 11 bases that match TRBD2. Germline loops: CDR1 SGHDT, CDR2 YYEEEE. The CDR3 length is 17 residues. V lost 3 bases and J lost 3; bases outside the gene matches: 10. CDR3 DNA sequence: TGTGCCAGCAGCTCACGTCGGTCGGGACTAGCGGAAGAGACCCAGTACTTC. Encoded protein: CASSSRRSGLAEETQYF. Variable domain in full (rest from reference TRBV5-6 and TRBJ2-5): DAGVTQSPTHLIKTRGQQVTLRCSPKSGHDTVSWYQQALGQGPQFIFQYYEEEERQRGNFPDRFSGHQFPNYSSELNVNALLLGDSALYLCASSSRRSGLAEETQYFGPGTRLLVL.

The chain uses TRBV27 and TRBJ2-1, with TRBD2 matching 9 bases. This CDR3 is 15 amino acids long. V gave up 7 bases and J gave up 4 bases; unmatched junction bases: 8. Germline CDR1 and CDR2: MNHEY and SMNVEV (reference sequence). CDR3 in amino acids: CASTPGGLAYNEQFF. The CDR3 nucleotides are TGTGCCAGCACCCCGGGGGGACTAGCTTACAATGAGCAGTTCTTC.

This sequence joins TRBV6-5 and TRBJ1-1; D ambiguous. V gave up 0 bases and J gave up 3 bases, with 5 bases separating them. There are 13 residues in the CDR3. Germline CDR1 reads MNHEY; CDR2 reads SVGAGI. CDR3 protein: CASSYSKYTEAFF. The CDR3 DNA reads TGTGCCAGCAGTTACTCGAAGTACACTGAAGCTTTCTTT.

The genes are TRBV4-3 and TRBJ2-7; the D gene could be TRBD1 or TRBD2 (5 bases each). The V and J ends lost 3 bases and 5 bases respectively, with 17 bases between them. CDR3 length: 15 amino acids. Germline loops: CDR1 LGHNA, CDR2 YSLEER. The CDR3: CASSQAGTPRNEQYF. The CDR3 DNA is TGCGCCAGCAGCCAGGCCGGGACCCCTCGGAACGAGCAGTACTTC.

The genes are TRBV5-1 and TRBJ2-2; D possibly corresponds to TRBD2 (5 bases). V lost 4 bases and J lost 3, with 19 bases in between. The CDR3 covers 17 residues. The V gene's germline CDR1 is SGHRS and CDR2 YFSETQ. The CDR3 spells CASSGLWGAGDTGELFF. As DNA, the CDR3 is TGCGCCAGCAGCGGCTTGTGGGGAGCCGGGGACACCGGGGAGCTGTTTTTT.

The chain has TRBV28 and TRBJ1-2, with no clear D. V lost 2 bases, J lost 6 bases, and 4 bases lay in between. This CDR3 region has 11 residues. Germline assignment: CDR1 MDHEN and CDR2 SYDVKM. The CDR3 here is CASSLRDGYTF. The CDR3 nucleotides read TGTGCCAGCAGTTTACGGGATGGCTACACCTTC.

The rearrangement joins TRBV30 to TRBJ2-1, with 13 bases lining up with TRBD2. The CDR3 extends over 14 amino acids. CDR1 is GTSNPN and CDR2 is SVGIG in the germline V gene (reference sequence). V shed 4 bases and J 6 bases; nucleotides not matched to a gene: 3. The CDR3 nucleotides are TGTGCCTGGACGGGACTAGCGGGAATCAATGAGCAGTTCTTC. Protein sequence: CAWTGLAGINEQFF.

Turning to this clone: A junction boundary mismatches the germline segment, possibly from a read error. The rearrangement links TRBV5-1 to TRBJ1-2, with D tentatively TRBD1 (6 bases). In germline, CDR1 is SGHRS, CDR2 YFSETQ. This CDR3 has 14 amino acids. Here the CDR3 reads CASRLDSAGYGYTF. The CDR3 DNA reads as TGCGCCAGCAGGTTGGACAGCGCTGGATATGGCTACACCTTC. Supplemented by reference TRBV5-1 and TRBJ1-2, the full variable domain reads KAGVTQTPRYLIKTRGQQVTLSCSPISGHRSVSWYQQTPGQGLQFLFEYFSETQRNKGNFPGRFSGRQFSNSRSEMNVSTLELGDSALYLCASRLDSAGYGYTFGSGTRLTVV.

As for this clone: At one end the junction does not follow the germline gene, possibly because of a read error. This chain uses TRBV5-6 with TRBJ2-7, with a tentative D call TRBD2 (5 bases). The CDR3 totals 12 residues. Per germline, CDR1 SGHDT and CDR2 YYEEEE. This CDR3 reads CATSGSSYEQYF. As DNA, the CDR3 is TGTGCCACCAGCGGCTCCTCCTACGAGCAGTACTTC. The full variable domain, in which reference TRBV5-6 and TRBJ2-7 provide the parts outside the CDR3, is DAGVTQSPTHLIKTRGQQVTLRCSPKSGHDTVSWYQQALGQGPQFIFQYYEEEERQRGNFPDRFSGHQFPNYSSELNVNALLLGDSALYLCATSGSSYEQYFGPGTRLTVT.

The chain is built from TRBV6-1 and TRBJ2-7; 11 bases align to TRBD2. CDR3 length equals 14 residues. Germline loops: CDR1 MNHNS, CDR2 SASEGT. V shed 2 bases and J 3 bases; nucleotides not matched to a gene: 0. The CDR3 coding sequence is TGTGCCAGCAGTGAAACTAGCGGGGGCTACGAGCAGTACTTC. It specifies CASSETSGGYEQYF.

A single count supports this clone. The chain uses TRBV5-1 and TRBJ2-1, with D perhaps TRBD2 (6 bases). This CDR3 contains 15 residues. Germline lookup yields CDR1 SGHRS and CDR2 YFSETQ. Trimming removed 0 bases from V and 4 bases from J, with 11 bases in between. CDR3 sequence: CASSLGSGAYNEQFF. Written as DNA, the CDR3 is TGCGCCAGCAGCTTGGGTAGCGGAGCTTACAATGAGCAGTTCTTC.

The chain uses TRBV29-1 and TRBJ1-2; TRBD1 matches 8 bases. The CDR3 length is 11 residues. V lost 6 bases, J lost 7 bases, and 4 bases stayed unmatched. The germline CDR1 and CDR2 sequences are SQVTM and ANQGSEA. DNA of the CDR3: TGCAGCGTCAGACAGGGGATTGGCTACACCTTC. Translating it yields CSVRQGIGYTF.

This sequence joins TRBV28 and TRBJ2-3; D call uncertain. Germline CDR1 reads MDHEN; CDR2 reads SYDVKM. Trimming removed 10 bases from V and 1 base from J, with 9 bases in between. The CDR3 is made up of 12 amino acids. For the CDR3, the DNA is TGTGCCACCACCTCTGGCACAGATACGCAGTATTTT. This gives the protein CATTSGTDTQYF. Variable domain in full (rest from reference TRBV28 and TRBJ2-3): DVKVTQSSRYLVKRTGEKVFLECVQDMDHENMFWYRQDPGLGLRLIYFSYDVKMKEKGDIPEGYSVSREKKERFSLILESASTNQTSMYLCATTSGTDTQYFGPGTRLTVL.

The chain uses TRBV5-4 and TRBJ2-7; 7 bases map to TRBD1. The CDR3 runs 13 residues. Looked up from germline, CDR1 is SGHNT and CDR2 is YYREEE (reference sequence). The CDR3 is CDYPRGFSYEQYF. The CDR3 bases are TGTGACTACCCCAGGGGGTTCTCCTACGAGCAGTACTTC.

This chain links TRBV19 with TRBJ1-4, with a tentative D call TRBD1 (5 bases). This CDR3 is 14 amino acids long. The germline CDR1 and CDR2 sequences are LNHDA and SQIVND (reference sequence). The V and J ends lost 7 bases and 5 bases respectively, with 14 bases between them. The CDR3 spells CASTGQGRNEKLFF. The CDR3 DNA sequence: TGTGCCAGTACCGGACAAGGGAGGAATGAAAAACTGTTTTTT.

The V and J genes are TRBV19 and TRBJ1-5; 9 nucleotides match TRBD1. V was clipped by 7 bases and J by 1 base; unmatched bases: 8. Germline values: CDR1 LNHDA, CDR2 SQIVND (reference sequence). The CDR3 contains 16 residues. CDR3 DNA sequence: TGTGCCAGTACTCAAACAGGGGGCACGAGCAATCAGCCCCAGCATTTT. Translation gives CASTQTGGTSNQPQHF.

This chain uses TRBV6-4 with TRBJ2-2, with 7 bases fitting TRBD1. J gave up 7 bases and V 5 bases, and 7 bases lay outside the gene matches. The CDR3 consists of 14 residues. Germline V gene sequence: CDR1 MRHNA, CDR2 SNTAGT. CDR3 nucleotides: TGTGCCAGCAGTTCCGGGACAGAGAGCGGGGAGCTGTTTTTT. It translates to CASSSGTESGELFF.

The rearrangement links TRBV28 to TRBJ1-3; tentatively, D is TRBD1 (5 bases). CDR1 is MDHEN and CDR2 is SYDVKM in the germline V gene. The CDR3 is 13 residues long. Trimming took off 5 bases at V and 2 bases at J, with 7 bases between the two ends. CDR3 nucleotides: TGTGCCAGCAGTCGGGACCCTGGAAACACCATATATTTT. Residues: CASSRDPGNTIYF.

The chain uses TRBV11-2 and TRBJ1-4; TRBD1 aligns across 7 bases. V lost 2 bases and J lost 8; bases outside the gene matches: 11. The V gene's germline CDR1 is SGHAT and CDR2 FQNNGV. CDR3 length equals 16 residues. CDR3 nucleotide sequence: TGTGCCAGCAGCTTATCCCAGGGAGGGGGCCTCGAAAAACTGTTTTTT. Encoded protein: CASSLSQGGGLEKLFF.

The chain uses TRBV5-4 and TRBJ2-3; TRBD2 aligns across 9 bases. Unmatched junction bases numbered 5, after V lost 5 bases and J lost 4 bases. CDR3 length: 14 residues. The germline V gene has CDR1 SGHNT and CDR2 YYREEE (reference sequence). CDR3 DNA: TGTGCCAGCAGTCTAGCGGGGATCGCAGATACGCAGTATTTT. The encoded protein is CASSLAGIADTQYF.

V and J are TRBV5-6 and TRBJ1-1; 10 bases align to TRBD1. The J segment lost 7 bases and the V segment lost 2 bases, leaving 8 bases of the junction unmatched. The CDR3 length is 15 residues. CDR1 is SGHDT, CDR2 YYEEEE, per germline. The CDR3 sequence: CASSFTQDRGVEAFF. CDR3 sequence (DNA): TGTGCCAGCAGCTTCACCCAGGACAGGGGGGTTGAAGCTTTCTTT.

CDR3 nucleotide sequence: TGTGCCAGTACGCGGGGGGGGACTGAAGCTTTCTTT. It yields the protein CASTRGGTEAFF. The chain carries TRBV19 and TRBJ1-1; possible D gene TRBD1, 5 bases. Germline assignment: CDR1 LNHDA and CDR2 SQIVND (reference sequence). The CDR3 length is 12 residues. V was shortened by 7 bases and J by 5 bases, with 11 bases between the two germline ends.

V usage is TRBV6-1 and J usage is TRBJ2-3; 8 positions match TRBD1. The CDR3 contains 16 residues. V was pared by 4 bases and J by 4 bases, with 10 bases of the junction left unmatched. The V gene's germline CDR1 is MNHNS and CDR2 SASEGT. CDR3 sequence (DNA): TGTGCCAGCAGTGGCTCGGACAGGGCCGGTTCAGATACGCAGTATTTT. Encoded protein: CASSGSDRAGSDTQYF.